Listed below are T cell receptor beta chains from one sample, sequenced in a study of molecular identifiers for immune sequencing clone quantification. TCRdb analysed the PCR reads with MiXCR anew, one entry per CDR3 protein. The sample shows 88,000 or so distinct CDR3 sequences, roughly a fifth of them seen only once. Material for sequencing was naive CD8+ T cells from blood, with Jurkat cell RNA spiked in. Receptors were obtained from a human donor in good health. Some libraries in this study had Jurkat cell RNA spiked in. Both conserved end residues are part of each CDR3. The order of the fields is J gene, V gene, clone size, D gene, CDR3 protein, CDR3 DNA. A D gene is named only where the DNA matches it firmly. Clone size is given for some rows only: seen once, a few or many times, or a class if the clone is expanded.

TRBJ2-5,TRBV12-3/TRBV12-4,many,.,CASRGAGETQYF,TGTGCCAGCCGGGGGGCGGGGGAGACCCAGTACTTC
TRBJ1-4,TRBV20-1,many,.,CSAFPEEGVNEKLFF,TGCAGTGCCTTCCCCGAGGAAGGGGTTAATGAAAAACTGTTTTTT
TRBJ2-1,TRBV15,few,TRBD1,CATSSGTGPYNEQFF,TGTGCCACCAGCAGTGGGACAGGGCCCTACAATGAGCAGTTCTTC
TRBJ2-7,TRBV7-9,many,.,CASSFTYEQYF,TGTGCCAGCAGCTTCACGTACGAGCAGTACTTC
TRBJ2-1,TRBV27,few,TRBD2,CASGAGGEQFF,TGTGCCAGCGGGGCGGGGGGAGAGCAGTTCTTC
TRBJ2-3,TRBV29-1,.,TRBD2,CSVGGLAENTDTQYF,TGCAGCGTTGGTGGACTAGCGGAAAACACAGATACGCAGTATTTT
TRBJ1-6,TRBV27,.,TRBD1,CASSPGIGGFSPLHF,TGTGCCAGCAGCCCCGGGATAGGGGGCTTTTCGCCCCTCCACTTT
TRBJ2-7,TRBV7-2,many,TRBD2,CASSWTSGSYEQYF,TGTGCCAGCAGCTGGACTAGCGGGAGCTACGAGCAGTACTTC
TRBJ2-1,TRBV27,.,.,CASTQYSPPNEQFF,TGTGCCAGCACCCAGTACTCCCCCCCCAATGAGCAGTTCTTC
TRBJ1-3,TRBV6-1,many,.,CASSVRGGQTSSGNTIYF,TGTGCCAGCAGTGTACGGGGCGGGCAGACAAGCTCTGGAAACACCATATATTTT
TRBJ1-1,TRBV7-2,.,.,CAGSLEFAEAFF,TGTGCCGGCAGCTTAGAGTTCGCTGAAGCTTTCTTT
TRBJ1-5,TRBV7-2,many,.,CASSFRVDQPQHF,TGTGCCAGCAGCTTCAGAGTTGATCAGCCCCAGCATTTT
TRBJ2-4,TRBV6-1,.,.,CASSEDRIQAKNIQYF,TGTGCCAGCAGTGAAGACAGAATACAAGCCAAAAACATTCAGTACTTC
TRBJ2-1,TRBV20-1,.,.,CSASSSTRDAFGEQFF,TGCAGTGCTAGTAGCAGCACTAGGGACGCGTTTGGTGAGCAGTTCTTC
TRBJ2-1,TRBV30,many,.,CAWSVGAGVTYNEQFF,TGTGCCTGGAGTGTCGGGGCAGGGGTAACCTACAATGAGCAGTTCTTC
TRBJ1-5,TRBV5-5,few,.,CASSSAWGQPQHF,TGTGCCAGCAGCTCTGCGTGGGGCCAGCCCCAGCATTTT
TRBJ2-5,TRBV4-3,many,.,CASSQEATGKTQYF,TGCGCCAGCAGCCAAGAGGCAACAGGAAAGACCCAGTACTTC
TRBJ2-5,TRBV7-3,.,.,CASSLNHLAGEREETQYF,TGTGCCAGCAGCTTAAATCACTTAGCCGGGGAGAGAGAAGAGACCCAGTACTTC
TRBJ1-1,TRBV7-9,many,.,CASSLVGLGLNTEAFF,TGTGCCAGCAGCTTAGTGGGTCTGGGGTTGAACACTGAAGCTTTCTTT
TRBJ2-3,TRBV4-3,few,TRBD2,CASSQDANAGATDTQYF,TGCGCCAGCAGCCAAGATGCGAACGCGGGAGCCACAGATACGCAGTATTTT
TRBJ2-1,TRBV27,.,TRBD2,CASSLLPSGGYNEQFF,TGTGCCAGCAGTTTACTACCTAGCGGGGGGTACAATGAGCAGTTCTTC
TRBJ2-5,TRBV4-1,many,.,CASSQIDSESETQYF,TGCGCCAGCAGCCAAATCGACTCCGAATCGGAGACCCAGTACTTC
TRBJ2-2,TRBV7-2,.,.,CASSPTGAELFF,TGTGCCAGCAGCCCGACTGGGGCGGAGCTGTTTTTT
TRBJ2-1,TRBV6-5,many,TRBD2,CASSPHGRANEQFF,TGTGCCAGCAGCCCCCACGGGAGGGCCAATGAGCAGTTCTTC
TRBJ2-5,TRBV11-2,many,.,CASSLTETQYF,TGTGCCAGCAGCTTAACTGAGACCCAGTACTTC
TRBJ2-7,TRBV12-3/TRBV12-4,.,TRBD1,CASSMGTGAAYEQYF,TGTGCCAGCAGTATGGGGACAGGGGCGGCCTACGAGCAGTACTTC
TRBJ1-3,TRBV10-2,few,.,CASSESEGGSGNTIYF,TGCGCCAGCAGTGAGTCTGAAGGAGGCTCTGGAAACACCATATATTTT
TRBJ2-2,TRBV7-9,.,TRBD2,CLGEGWTGELFF,TGTCTCGGGGAGGGATGGACCGGGGAGCTGTTTTTT
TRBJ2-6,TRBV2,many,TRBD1,CASSERTGFRISGANVLTF,TGTGCCAGCAGTGAGAGGACAGGGTTTCGTATCTCTGGGGCCAACGTCCTGACTTTC
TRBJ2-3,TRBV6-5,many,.,CASSEQSKSADTQYF,TGTGCCAGCAGTGAGCAATCGAAATCGGCAGATACGCAGTATTTT
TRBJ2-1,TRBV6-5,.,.,CASSVGLANEQVF,TGTGCCAGCAGCGTAGGGCTCGCCAATGAGCAGGTCTTC
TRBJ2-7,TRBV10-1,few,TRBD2,CASRTLAGGHPPYEQYF,TGCGCCAGCAGAACACTAGCGGGGGGGCACCCACCCTACGAGCAGTACTTC
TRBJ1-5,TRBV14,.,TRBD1,CASSLGQISQPQHF,TGTGCCAGCAGCCTGGGACAGATCTCTCAGCCCCAGCATTTT
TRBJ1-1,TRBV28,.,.,CASTLPREEGTEAFF,TGTGCCAGCACCCTCCCCCGGGAAGAAGGCACTGAAGCTTTCTTT
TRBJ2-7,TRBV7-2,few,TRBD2,CASSPTSGGSYEQYF,TGTGCCAGCAGCCCGACTAGCGGGGGATCCTACGAGCAGTACTTC
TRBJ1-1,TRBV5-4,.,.,CASSWGGTEAFF,TGTGCCAGCAGCTGGGGGGGTACTGAAGCTTTCTTT
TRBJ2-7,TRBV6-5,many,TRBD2,CASSPAGTSGYEQYF,TGTGCCAGCAGCCCCGCCGGGACTAGCGGCTACGAGCAGTACTTC
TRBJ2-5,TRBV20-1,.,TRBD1,CSARNSPGQGLETQYF,TGCAGTGCTAGGAACTCCCCGGGACAGGGGTTGGAGACCCAGTACTTC
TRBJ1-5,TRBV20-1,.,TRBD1,CSAPPATGGGSNQPQHF,TGCAGTGCTCCTCCCGCGACAGGGGGCGGAAGCAATCAGCCCCAGCATTTT
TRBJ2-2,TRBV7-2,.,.,CATNWAGWDTGELFF,TGTGCCACGAACTGGGCAGGGTGGGACACCGGGGAGCTGTTTTTT
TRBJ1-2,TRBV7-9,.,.,CASSPPRGLGYTF,TGTGCCAGCAGCCCCCCGCGTGGTCTTGGCTACACCTTC
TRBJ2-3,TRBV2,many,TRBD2,CASSSAGGRDTQYF,TGTGCCAGCAGTTCAGCGGGGGGTCGAGATACGCAGTATTTT
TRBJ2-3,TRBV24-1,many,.,CATSGTSDTQYF,TGTGCCACCAGCGGGACTTCGGATACGCAGTATTTT
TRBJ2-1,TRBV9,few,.,CASSVGGGPYNEQFF,TGTGCCAGCAGCGTAGGCGGCGGGCCTTACAATGAGCAGTTCTTC
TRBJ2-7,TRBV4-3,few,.,CASSQESGGPYEQYF,TGCGCCAGCAGCCAAGAATCGGGCGGACCTTACGAGCAGTACTTC
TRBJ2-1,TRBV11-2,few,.,CASSLALPEQFF,TGTGCCAGCAGCTTAGCCCTCCCCGAGCAGTTCTTC
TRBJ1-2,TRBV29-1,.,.,CSVGSFGNGYTF,TGCAGCGTTGGGTCCTTCGGAAATGGCTACACCTTC
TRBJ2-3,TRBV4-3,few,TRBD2,CASSQTSGGVIRDTQYF,TGCGCCAGCAGCCAAACCTCGGGAGGGGTCATCAGAGATACGCAGTATTTT
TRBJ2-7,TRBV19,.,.,CASSIMDNRYEQYF,TGTGCCAGTAGTATTATGGATAACAGGTACGAGCAGTACTTC
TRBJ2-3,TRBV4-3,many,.,CASSQVRRVGTDTQYF,TGCGCCAGCAGCCAAGTGCGTCGGGTCGGGACAGATACGCAGTATTTT
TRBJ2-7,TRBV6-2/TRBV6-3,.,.,CAGMGGDYFYEQYF,TGTGCCGGCATGGGGGGAGACTATTTCTACGAGCAGTACTTC
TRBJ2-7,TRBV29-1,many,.,CSVEDRYEQYF,TGCAGCGTTGAAGACAGGTACGAGCAGTACTTC